These 20 T cell receptor beta chains originate from one sample sequenced in a study of cytomegalovirus exposure and HLA in healthy donors. The study ran its PCR with 60 Vbeta and 13 Jbeta primers. The protocol was immunoSEQ multiplex PCR, while the TCRdb copy is restricted to in-frame clones and leaves out a portion. The sample contains under 200,000 clones, 75% to 80% of which appear only once. Source material: PBMCs. These receptors were taken from a man aged 50-60 years in good health and CMV-seropositive.

The chain combines TRBV7-6 with TRBJ2-1, with TRBD2 matching 10 bases. The ends lost 1 base at V and 8 bases at J; junction bases unmatched: 11. This CDR3 contains 17 residues. CDR1 and CDR2 from the germline V gene are SGHVS and FNYEAQ. This CDR3 reads CASSLDLAGATIDEQFF. The CDR3, as DNA: TGTGCCAGCAGCTTAGATCTAGCGGGGGCGACTATTGATGAGCAGTTCTTC. The whole variable domain, remainder taken from reference TRBV7-6 and TRBJ2-1, is GAGVSQSPRYKVTKRGQDVALRCDPISGHVSLYWYRQALGQGPEFLTYFNYEAQQDKSGLPNDRFSAERPEGSISTLTIQRTEQRDSAMYRCASSLDLAGATIDEQFFGPGTRLTVL.

The V gene is TRBV28, the J gene TRBJ2-3; TRBD2 is a possible D gene (7 bases). Trimming stripped 6 bases from V and 9 bases from J, with 25 bases between. CDR1 and CDR2 from the germline V gene are MDHEN and SYDVKM. This CDR3 spans 16 amino acids. The chain's CDR3 is CASRTEGGGPKGTQYF. CDR3 DNA: TGTGCCAGCAGAACAGAGGGCGGGGGCCCCAAGGGGACGCAGTATTTT.

The chain joins TRBV5-6 to TRBJ2-5, with 7 bases that match TRBD2. This CDR3 has 14 amino acids. CDR1 and CDR2 from the germline V gene are SGHDT and YYEEEE. J was trimmed by 5 bases and V by 3 bases; bases with no gene match: 7. In nucleotides, the CDR3 is TGTGCCAGCAGCTCGATGGGGGGGAGGGAGACCCAGTACTTC. Translating it yields CASSSMGGRETQYF.

The chain employs TRBV7-2 and TRBJ2-7, with 8 positions matching TRBD2. The CDR3 consists of 16 residues. CDR1 and CDR2 from the germline V gene are SGHTA and FQGNSA. J was trimmed by 7 bases and V by 5 bases; bases with no gene match: 16. CDR3 protein: CASSVRGEPSFGEQYF. The CDR3, as DNA: TGTGCCAGCAGCGTGCGGGGGGAACCATCCTTCGGGGAGCAGTACTTC.

This CDR3 reads CSVEGGKGFF. DNA of the CDR3: TGCAGCGTTGAAGGCGGGAAAGGTTTCTTT. J is TRBJ1-1 and V is TRBV29-1; no definite D call. Trimming pared 1 base from V and 13 bases from J, leaving 10 bases between. The CDR3 runs 10 residues. Germline loops: CDR1 SQVTM, CDR2 ANQGSEA.

This chain uses TRBV10-3 with TRBJ1-1; D is uncertain. Trimming cost V 3 bases and J 0 bases, with 5 bases left between them. The germline gives CDR1 ENHRY, CDR2 SYGVKD. The CDR3 consists of 13 residues. DNA of the CDR3: TGTGCCATCAGTGACACATTGAACACTGAAGCTTTCTTT. This translates into CAISDTLNTEAFF.

The rearrangement joins TRBV29-1 to TRBJ1-6; D is unclear. Looked up from germline, CDR1 is SQVTM and CDR2 is ANQGSEA. V shed 7 bases and J shed 15 bases, with 16 bases lying between them. The CDR3 runs 11 residues. DNA for the CDR3: TGCAGCGCCGAGAGGCACGGTAACCTCCACTTT. Protein product: CSAERHGNLHF. The full variable domain, with the rest looked up from reference TRBV29-1 and TRBJ1-6, is SAVISQKPSRDICQRGTSLTIQCQVDSQVTMMFWYRQQPGQSLTLIATANQGSEATYESGFVIDKFPISRPNLTFSTLTVSNMSPEDSSIYLCSAERHGNLHFGNGTRLTVT.

The chain couples TRBV10-3 to TRBJ2-7; D possibly corresponds to TRBD2 (6 bases). The CDR3 has 13 amino acids. Germline V lookup: CDR1 ENHRY, CDR2 SYGVKD. V was cut by 3 bases and J by 6 bases, with 12 bases left in between. The CDR3 coding sequence is TGTGCCATCAGTGAACCAGGAGGGAGCGAGCAGTACTTC. Translated, it gives CAISEPGGSEQYF.

About this clone: The sample contains more than one DNA sequence encoding this CDR3. This chain joins TRBV28 and TRBJ1-1, with D unresolved. Trimming left V 3 bases short and J 1 base short, with 6 bases between. The CDR3 is 13 residues long. CDR1 is MDHEN, CDR2 SYDVKM, per germline. The CDR3 region has the DNA TGTGCCAGCAGTTTTCGCAGGAACACTGAAGCTTTCTTT. As protein: CASSFRRNTEAFF.

This clone was found once. The V gene is TRBV5-1, the J gene TRBJ1-1; unclear D gene. The CDR3 covers 13 residues. Trimming stripped 2 bases from V and 5 bases from J, with 10 bases between. Germline V gene lookup returns CDR1 SGHRS and CDR2 YFSETQ. The CDR3 sequence is CASSFWGETEAFF. The CDR3 nucleotides are TGCGCCAGCAGCTTTTGGGGAGAAACTGAAGCTTTCTTT.

This clone was recorded a few times. A junction boundary mismatches the germline segment, possibly from a read error. The chain joins TRBV7-9 to TRBJ1-1; D is uncertain. The CDR3 loop spans 14 amino acids. In germline, CDR1 is SEHNR, CDR2 FQNEAQ (reference sequence). CDR3 in amino acids: CSSSVDGISTEAFF. CDR3 nucleotides: TGTTCCAGCAGCGTGGACGGGATCTCCACTGAAGCTTTCTTT.

This clone appeared once. The chain couples TRBV18 to TRBJ2-7, with TRBD1 identical over 12 bases. Germline V gene data show CDR1 as KGHSH and CDR2 as LQKENI. V was pared by 2 bases and J by 4 bases, with 9 bases of the junction left unmatched. The CDR3 is 17 amino acids. The CDR3 nucleotides read TGTGCCAGCTCACCATCCGGGACAGGGGGCAATCGATACGAGCAGTACGTC. This translates into CASSPSGTGGNRYEQYV.

This sequence joins TRBV2 and TRBJ2-5, with TRBD1 identical over 8 bases. The CDR3 consists of 14 residues. Germline CDR1 reads SNHLY; CDR2 reads FYNNEI. V lost 6 bases and J lost 5; bases outside the gene matches: 8. DNA for the CDR3: TGTGCCAGCAGGGTGACAGGGGCCGGGGAGACCCAGTACTTC. Its translation: CASRVTGAGETQYF. The full variable domain, completed using reference TRBV2 and TRBJ2-5, is EPEVTQTPSHQVTQMGQEVILRCVPISNHLYFYWYRQILGQKVEFLVSFYNNEISEKSEIFDDQFSVERPDGSNFTLKIRSTKLEDSAMYFCASRVTGAGETQYFGPGTRLLVL.

The V gene is TRBV10-3, the J gene TRBJ2-3; D call uncertain. The ends were cut back, 4 bases at V and 5 bases at J, with 10 bases in the middle. The germline V gene encodes CDR1 ENHRY and CDR2 SYGVKD. CDR3 length: 13 residues. In DNA, the CDR3 is TGTGCCATCAGTGGGTCTATTTTAGATACGCAGTATTTT. Protein product: CAISGSILDTQYF.

The rearrangement links TRBV7-9 to TRBJ2-5, with 7 bases identical to TRBD1. CDR3 length equals 13 residues. The junction had 2 bases not matched to a gene; V was cut back by 5 bases and J by 2 bases. Germline CDR1 SEHNR, CDR2 FQNEAQ (reference sequence). CDR3 sequence (DNA): TGTGCCAGCAGCCCACAGGGGCAAGAGACCCAGTACTTC. This encodes CASSPQGQETQYF. The full variable domain, its missing parts supplied by reference TRBV7-9 and TRBJ2-5, is DTGVSQNPRHKITKRGQNVTFRCDPISEHNRLYWYRQTLGQGPEFLTYFQNEAQLEKSRLLSDRFSAERPKGSFSTLEIQRTEQGDSAMYLCASSPQGQETQYFGPGTRLLVL.

The chain employs TRBV5-1 and TRBJ2-7; D may be TRBD2 (5 bases). Germline CDR1 is SGHRS and CDR2 is YFSETQ. Trimming removed 0 bases at V and 8 bases at J, with 12 bases between. The CDR3 totals 13 residues. The CDR3 protein is CASSLEGGRQQYF. The CDR3 nucleotides are TGCGCCAGCAGCTTGGAAGGAGGTCGGCAGCAGTACTTC.

The chain combines TRBV7-8 with TRBJ2-7, with 9 bases aligning to TRBD1. The germline V gene has CDR1 SGHVS and CDR2 FQNEAQ. There are 14 residues in the CDR3. Trimming removed 1 base from V and 4 bases from J; junction bases left unmatched: 2. The CDR3 region is CASSLGGQGYEQYV. The DNA for the CDR3 is TGTGCCAGCAGCTTAGGGGGACAGGGTTACGAGCAGTACGTC.

This clone was recorded a few times. The chain has TRBV6-1 and TRBJ1-2; 9 bases match TRBD1. CDR1 and CDR2 from the germline V gene are MNHNS and SASEGT. This CDR3 comprises 15 residues. The junction had 10 bases not matched to a gene; V was cut back by 6 bases and J by 5 bases. The DNA for the CDR3 is TGTGCCAGCAGCCGCTCGACAGGGGGAGTTTATGGCTACACCTTC. Translated, it gives CASSRSTGGVYGYTF.

V usage is TRBV20-1 and J usage is TRBJ1-1; a weak D match, TRBD1 (5 bases). Trimming cost V 6 bases and J 8 bases, with 13 bases left between them. The CDR3 is made up of 11 amino acids. Germline V gene lookup returns CDR1 DFQATT and CDR2 SNEGSKA (reference sequence). Here the CDR3 DNA reads TGCAGTGCCCCAAGGGCAGGGGAAGCTTTCTTT. It is translated as CSAPRAGEAFF.

The CDR3 spells CASGSGGNSYEQYV. The CDR3, as DNA: TGTGCCAGCGGGAGCGGGGGGAACTCCTACGAGCAGTACGTC. The gene calls are TRBV28 and TRBJ2-7, with 9 bases lining up with TRBD2. Germline V gene lookup returns CDR1 MDHEN and CDR2 SYDVKM. CDR3 length: 14 amino acids. Trimming took 8 bases from V and 0 from J; bases not matched to a gene: 5.